This T cell receptor beta chain emerged from a study (dated by TCRdb to between 2015 and 2017). In terms of the full investigation: Whether tumor-infiltrating Tregs in breast cancer are recruited from blood Tregs or converted in situ from other CD4+ T cell subsets was tested. Overall study outcomes, separate from this receptor: The larger-cohort validation was restricted to a single TCR beta V-J rearrangement rather than whole repertoires. The greatest overlap of tumor-infiltrating Treg TCR alpha and beta sequences was observed with tumor naive CD4+ T cells, followed by blood naive CD4+ T cells. In terms of TCR gene usage, tumor memory CD4+ T cells clustered together with blood and lymph node memory CD4+ cells, as well as with lymph node naive CD4+ cells.

Full-length TCR variable regions were amplified by 5' RACE PCR with constant-region reverse primers, followed by semi-nested PCR with Nested Universal Primer A. Using the ReliaPrep RNA Cell Miniprep System, total RNA was extracted, and the SMARTer RACE 5'/3' Kit was then used to reverse transcribe the RNA into 5'RACE-ready cDNA. Full-length TCR alpha and beta libraries were barcoded with multiplex adaptors and sequenced on an Illumina MiSeq. The authors processed their data as follows. For each of nine subset-tissue groups, sequencing data from the five patients were pooled, and the groups were compared by unsupervised clustering of TCR gene usage. The Morisita-Horn index was used to calculate repertoire similarity, with shared sequences weighted by how much each contributed to each repertoire. The public reads were run again by TCRdb, first through fastp at Q25 and then through MiXCR, and only productive beta chains were kept. Rows with one shared CDR3 protein collapse into an entry with the most common genes and DNA. The V and J calls and clone size come from TCRdb's table, not from the authors' own analysis. The sample profile shows around 9,100 distinct CDR3 sequences; roughly 60% of them were found once. The top ten constitute around 6% of the sample.

This clonotype appeared a few times. This clone's antigen is unknown. There are no base qualities to consult, and no much larger clone falls within one base. CD4+CD45RO+CD25- cells were isolated as memory CD4+ T cells. Tregs, naive and memory CD4+ T cells from tumor, blood and ipsilateral draining lymph nodes of roughly 5 breast cancer patients underwent full-length TCR alpha and beta sequencing. Tumor tissue and lymph nodes obtained by ipsilateral axillary dissection were perfused with PBS, cut into small pieces and digested using collagenase I and hyaluronidase. FACS confirmed that the sorted cell populations were more than 90% pure. The trim is 8 bases for V and 2 bases for J, with a gap of 11 bases between the germline ends. The CDR3 runs 13 residues from the cysteine to the phenylalanine. Only CDR3 DNA is held: 39 bases, read in frame from base 1. Taken from the germline V gene, the CDR1 and CDR2 loops are MNHEY and SVGEGT.

The chain is assembled from TRBV6-2 or TRBV6-3 and TRBJ2-3; the D gene remains uncertain. This receptor was taken from a female donor with breast cancer. Sequencing input: tumor-infiltrating memory CD4+ T cells sorted from the breast tumor. What the cell subset or site label conveys for this sample: memory CD4+ T cells, CD4+CD45RO+CD25-. This receptor has the CDR3 CASWAAHTDTQYF. The nucleotides are TGTGCCAGCTGGGCCGCGCACACAGATACGCAGTATTTT.